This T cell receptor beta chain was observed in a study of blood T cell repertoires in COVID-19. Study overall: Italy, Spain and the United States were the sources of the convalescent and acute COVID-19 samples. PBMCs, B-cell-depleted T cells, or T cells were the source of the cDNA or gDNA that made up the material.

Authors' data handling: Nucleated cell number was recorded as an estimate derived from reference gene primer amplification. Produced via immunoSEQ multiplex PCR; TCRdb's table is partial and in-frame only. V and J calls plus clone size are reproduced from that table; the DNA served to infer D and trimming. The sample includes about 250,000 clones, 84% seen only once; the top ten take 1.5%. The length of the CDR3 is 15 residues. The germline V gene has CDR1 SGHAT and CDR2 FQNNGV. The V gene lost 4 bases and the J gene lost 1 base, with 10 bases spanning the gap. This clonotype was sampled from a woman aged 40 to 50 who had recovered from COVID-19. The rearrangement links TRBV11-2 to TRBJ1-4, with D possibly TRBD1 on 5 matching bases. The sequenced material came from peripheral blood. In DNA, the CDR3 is TGTGCCAGCAGCTCAACAGGAGAAACTAATGAAAAACTGTTTTTT. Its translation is CASSSTGETNEKLFF.